One T cell receptor (beta chain) is described in this entry. Antigen specificity is unknown. This specimen belongs to a study of siplizumab effects on memory and regulatory T cells. Approximately 100,000 TCR templates were measured in each sample. Sequencing was performed with immunoSEQ multiplex PCR; in TCRdb, only in-frame clones are kept and a portion is missing. The repertoire has about 100,000 clones, over 90% of them found once; the top ten carry 0.62%. Overall study results and limits: Memory cells seemed less diverse than naive T cells, which seemed major alloresponse contributors.

The sample taken for sequencing was Tregs sorted from blood. This receptor was identified in a human donor in good health.

As DNA, the CDR3 is TGCGCCAGCAGCCAAGCAATTTACAGGGGATATTCTGGGGCCAACGTCCTGACTTTC. Its protein product is CASSQAIYRGYSGANVLTF. The chain carries TRBV4-1 and TRBJ2-6; TRBD1 agrees at 7 bases. Trimming removed 1 base from V and 1 base from J; junction bases left unmatched: 10. The CDR3 spans 19 residues. Germline-derived CDR1 and CDR2 are MGHRA and YSYEKL.